These T cell receptor beta chains were read from a single sample in a study of T cell responses to AZD1222 COVID-19 vaccine. The protocol was immunoSEQ multiplex PCR, while the TCRdb copy is restricted to in-frame clones and leaves out a portion. The repertoire includes tens of thousands of clones, approximately 92% of them detected once, and approximately 4.5% sits in the top ten. Sequencing was performed on peripheral blood, taken 28 days after the second AZD1222 dose. These receptors all come from an adult who received the AZD1222 COVID-19 vaccine. Both conserved end residues are part of each CDR3. D genes are given only for firm matches. The size of a clone is reported for some rows only, either as once, few or many, or as a class for expanded clones.

clone size,J gene,V gene,D gene,CDR3 protein
NA,TRBJ2-7,TRBV19,NA,CASSIGVAGTEQYF
NA,TRBJ1-6,TRBV18,NA,CASSLLLLKDNSPLHF
NA,TRBJ1-1,TRBV5-8,TRBD1,CASSYDRANTEAFF
once,TRBJ2-1,TRBV7-9,TRBD2,CASSYLAGGNNEQFF
NA,TRBJ2-5,TRBV6-1,NA,CASSESRETQYF
NA,TRBJ2-5,TRBV19,NA,CASSINQVGETQYF
NA,TRBJ2-7,TRBV18,NA,CASSATGVIYEQYF
NA,TRBJ2-1,TRBV3-1/TRBV3-2,TRBD2,CASSQGRLAGGPYNEQFF
NA,TRBJ2-1,TRBV7-2,NA,CASSHPVNEQFF
NA,TRBJ2-3,TRBV6-1,TRBD2,CASSEPGLAESTDTQYF
NA,TRBJ1-5,TRBV28,NA,CASSTWGADNQPQHF
NA,TRBJ1-1,TRBV7-2,TRBD1,CASSLRGGGDTEAFF
NA,TRBJ1-2,TRBV5-6,TRBD1,CASSRDRKAYGYTF
NA,TRBJ1-5,TRBV2,NA,CASSPRRQDNQPQHF
NA,TRBJ2-3,TRBV11-3,TRBD2,CASSLGLAGEFTDTQYF
NA,TRBJ2-1,TRBV2,NA,CASNGVGAVEQFF
NA,TRBJ1-1,TRBV28,NA,CASRPASGVNTEAFF
NA,TRBJ1-1,TRBV9,NA,CASSVLNTEAFF